The TCR beta chain under discussion was sequenced for a study of T cells in Graves' hyperthyroidism and ophthalmopathy. Using RNA transcripts as the source, TCR beta CDR3 regions were amplified. When the TCR CDR3 underwent first-round RT-PCR, the HTBI primer set was used. TCRdb re-derived calls from the multiplex PCR reads in MiXCR, one entry per CDR3 protein. The sample contains approximately 400,000 distinct CDR3 sequences, about 15% of which appear only once. The V end lost 2 bases, the J end lost 6 bases, and 14 bases lay between the germline ends. The CDR3 runs to 15 residues. CDR1 is MNHNS, CDR2 SASEGT, per germline. At least ten counts were recorded for this clonotype. Its specificity is not known. Study-level results: Blood also held most thyroid clonotypes expanded beyond 0.001. The model foresaw ophthalmopathy a median around 6 months prior to onset. Classification by a 13 V-J model distinguished ophthalmopathy from stable hyperthyroidism.

V gene TRBV6-1 combines with J gene TRBJ2-1; TRBD2 might be the D (5 bases). Sequencing used blood. This TCR derives from a woman in her 30s with Graves' hyperthyroidism. DNA for the CDR3: TGTGCCAGCAGTGAAACCCGGACTGGGAGCAATGAGCAGTTCTTC. Translated, it gives CASSETRTGSNEQFF.